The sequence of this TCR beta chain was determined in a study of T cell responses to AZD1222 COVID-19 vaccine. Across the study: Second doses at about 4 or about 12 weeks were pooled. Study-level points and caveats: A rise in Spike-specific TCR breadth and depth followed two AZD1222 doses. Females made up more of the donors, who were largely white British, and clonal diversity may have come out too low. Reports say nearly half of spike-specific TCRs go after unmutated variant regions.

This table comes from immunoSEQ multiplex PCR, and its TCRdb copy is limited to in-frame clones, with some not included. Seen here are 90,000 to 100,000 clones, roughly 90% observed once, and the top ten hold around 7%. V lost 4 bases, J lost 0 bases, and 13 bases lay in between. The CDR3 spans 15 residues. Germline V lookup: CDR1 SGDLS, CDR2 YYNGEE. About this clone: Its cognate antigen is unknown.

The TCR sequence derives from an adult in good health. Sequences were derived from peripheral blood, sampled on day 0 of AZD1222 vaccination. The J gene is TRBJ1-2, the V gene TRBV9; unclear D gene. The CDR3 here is CASSPEATSNYGYTF. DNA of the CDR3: TGTGCCAGCAGCCCCGAAGCGACATCTAACTATGGCTACACCTTC. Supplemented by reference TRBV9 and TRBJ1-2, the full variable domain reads DSGVTQTPKHLITATGQRVTLRCSPRSGDLSVYWYQQSLDQGLQFLIQYYNGEERAKGNILERFSAQQFPDLHSELNLSSLELGDSALYFCASSPEATSNYGYTFGSGTRLTVV.